This T cell receptor (beta chain) was captured in a study of blood T cells in healthy people across ages. Study context: About one barcoded beta molecule per two T cells was the capture yield of template switching.

Caucasian individuals from Russia who were healthy and aged 6 to 90 acted as donors. Per sample, extraction of total RNA gave at least 6 micrograms in every case. The CDR3 covers 13 residues. Looked up from germline, CDR1 is SGHDT and CDR2 is YYEEEE. The V end lost 4 bases, the J end lost 4 bases, and 11 bases lay between the germline ends. PCR was performed a second time for about 7 to 12 cycles using a sample-barcoded 5' primer and a J-beta primer mix. Each cDNA molecule received a tag from a template-switch adaptor that had 12 random nucleotides. TCRdb redid the calling of the 5' RACE reads with MiXCR, one entry per CDR3 protein. This table has 800,000 to 950,000 distinct CDR3 sequences, roughly 35% appearing once.

Sequences were obtained from blood. This TCR was recovered from a man aged 18 to 35 in good health. The rearrangement uses TRBV5-6 and TRBJ1-1, with a weak D call TRBD1 (5 bases). The CDR3 spells CASSKAGFTEAFF. CDR3 nucleotides: TGTGCCAGCAGCAAGGCAGGGTTCACTGAAGCTTTCTTT.